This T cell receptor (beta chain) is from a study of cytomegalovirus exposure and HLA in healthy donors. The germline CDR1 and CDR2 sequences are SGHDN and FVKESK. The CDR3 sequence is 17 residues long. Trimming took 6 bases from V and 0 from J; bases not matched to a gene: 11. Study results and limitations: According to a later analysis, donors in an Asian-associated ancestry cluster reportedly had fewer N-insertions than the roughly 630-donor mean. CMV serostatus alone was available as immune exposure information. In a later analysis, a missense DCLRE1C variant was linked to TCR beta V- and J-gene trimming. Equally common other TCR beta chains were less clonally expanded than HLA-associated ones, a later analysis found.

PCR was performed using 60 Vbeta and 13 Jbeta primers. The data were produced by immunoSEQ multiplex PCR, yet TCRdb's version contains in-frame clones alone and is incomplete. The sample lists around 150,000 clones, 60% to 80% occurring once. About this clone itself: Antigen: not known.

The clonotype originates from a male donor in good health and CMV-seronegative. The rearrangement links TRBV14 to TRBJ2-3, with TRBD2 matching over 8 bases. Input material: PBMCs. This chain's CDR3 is CASSAGTRSSSTDTQYF. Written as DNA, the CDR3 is TGTGCCAGCAGTGCCGGGACTAGAAGTTCTAGCACAGATACGCAGTATTTT.